A single sample is the source of the 27 T cell receptor beta chains below, sequenced in a study of control samples from healthy donors and cancer patients. The data were produced by immunoSEQ multiplex PCR, yet TCRdb's version contains in-frame clones alone and is incomplete. The table records about 120,000 clones, more than 70% of them present only once. Sequenced: blood. The receptors stem from a woman aged 70-85 years in good health.

This clone appeared a single time. This chain connects TRBV5-1 to TRBJ2-7; D remains ambiguous. This CDR3 is built from 17 residues. Trimming shortened V by 2 bases and J by 0 bases, and 18 bases separated the two germline ends. CDR1 is SGHRS, CDR2 YFSETQ, per germline. The CDR3 region has the DNA TGCGCCAGCAGCTTTAATCCCCACGGACCTAGCTCCTACGAGCAGTACTTC. Translation: CASSFNPHGPSSYEQYF.

This clone occurred a few times. The chain has TRBV4-1 and TRBJ2-7; D may be TRBD2 (5 bases). With 1 base removed from V and 0 bases from J, the gap between germline ends came to 10 bases. Germline CDR1 MGHRA, CDR2 YSYEKL. The CDR3 covers 15 residues. The CDR3 loop reads CASSQGRASSYEQYF. The CDR3 DNA reads as TGCGCCAGCAGCCAAGGGCGGGCCAGCTCCTACGAGCAGTACTTC.

This clone appeared a few times. The CDR3 DNA follows: TGCAGCGTTGAAGATTTCCGGGGGGCCTCTAACTATGGCTACACCTTC. Protein: CSVEDFRGASNYGYTF. The V call is TRBV29-1, the J call TRBJ1-2; D possibly corresponds to TRBD1 (6 bases). Trimming removed 0 bases at V and 0 bases at J, with 14 bases between. Germline V gene data show CDR1 as SQVTM and CDR2 as ANQGSEA. CDR3 length equals 16 residues.

This clone occurred once. V and J are TRBV4-1 and TRBJ2-3, with 7 positions matching TRBD2. Germline V gene lookup returns CDR1 MGHRA and CDR2 YSYEKL. CDR3 size: 14 residues. With V trimmed by 6 bases and J by 0 bases, 3 bases remained unmatched. The chain's CDR3 is CASRQRGSTDTQYF. The CDR3 nucleotides read TGCGCCAGCAGGCAGCGGGGAAGCACAGATACGCAGTATTTT.

This clone appeared a single time. This chain links TRBV4-2 with TRBJ2-6; 7 nucleotides line up with TRBD2. This CDR3 has 17 amino acids. Germline CDR1 is LGHNA and CDR2 is YNFKEQ. V shed 0 bases and J 2 bases; nucleotides not matched to a gene: 4. CDR3 DNA sequence: TGTGCCAGCAGCCAAGATGGTGGGGGGGCTGGGGCCAACGTCCTGACTTTC. This gives the protein CASSQDGGGAGANVLTF.

This rearrangement joins TRBV12-5 to TRBJ1-1; D is possibly TRBD1 (5 bases). Germline values: CDR1 LGHNT, CDR2 FRNRAP. The V end lost 3 bases, the J end lost 1 base, and 9 bases lay between the germline ends. The length of the CDR3 is 14 residues. CDR3 in DNA: TGTGCTAGTGGTTTAGGCAGGGAGAACACTGAAGCTTTCTTT. This sequence encodes CASGLGRENTEAFF. The variable domain in full, completed from reference TRBV12-5 and TRBJ1-1, reads DARVTQTPRHKVTEMGQEVTMRCQPILGHNTVFWYRQTMMQGLELLAYFRNRAPLDDSGMPKDRFSAEMPDATLATLKIQPSEPRDSAVYFCASGLGRENTEAFFGQGTRLTVV.

This sequence joins TRBV6-5 and TRBJ2-7, with no clear D. The CDR3 has 14 amino acids. Germline-derived CDR1 and CDR2 are MNHEY and SVGAGI. Trimming cost V 6 bases and J 1 base, with 13 bases left between them. Here the CDR3 reads CASRPDRHSYEQYF. CDR3 nucleotide sequence: TGTGCCAGCAGACCGGACCGGCATTCCTACGAGCAGTACTTC.

The chain has TRBV5-6 and TRBJ2-7, with D maybe TRBD2 (5 bases). This CDR3 region has 14 residues. CDR1 is SGHDT and CDR2 is YYEEEE in the germline V gene. V was clipped by 2 bases and J by 4 bases, with 13 bases between them. CDR3 sequence: CASSLRGIFYEQYF. The CDR3 bases are TGTGCCAGCAGCTTAAGAGGGATATTTTACGAGCAGTACTTC.

The V gene is TRBV6-5, the J gene TRBJ2-2; D unclear. Germline-derived CDR1 and CDR2 are MNHEY and SVGAGI. The ends were cut back, 6 bases at V and 2 bases at J, with 7 bases in the middle. The CDR3 consists of 13 residues. CDR3 protein: CASSLDNTGELFF. CDR3 DNA: TGTGCCAGCAGCCTAGACAACACCGGGGAGCTGTTTTTT.

V gene TRBV7-2 combines with J gene TRBJ2-7; D is unclear. This CDR3 is 14 amino acids long. The germline CDR1 and CDR2 sequences are SGHTA and FQGNSA. Trimming took 0 bases from V and 7 from J, leaving 13 bases between them. The CDR3 DNA follows: TGTGCCAGCAGCTTAGCTGGGAAAGTTGGGGAGCAGTACTTC. Its protein product is CASSLAGKVGEQYF.

The rearrangement links TRBV7-9 to TRBJ1-1; D gene unclear. CDR1 and CDR2 (germline): SEHNR, FQNEAQ (reference sequence). The CDR3 sequence is 15 residues long. V lost 5 bases and J 5 bases, leaving 18 bases between the germline ends. CDR3 in amino acids: CASSGRATVGTEAFF. The CDR3 bases are TGTGCCAGCAGCGGGCGGGCTACAGTGGGGACTGAAGCTTTCTTT.

V is TRBV7-2 and J is TRBJ2-1, with 10 positions matching TRBD2. Germline assignment: CDR1 SGHTA and CDR2 FQGNSA. J was trimmed by 5 bases and V by 5 bases; bases with no gene match: 12. The CDR3 has 17 residues. CDR3 coding DNA: TGTGCCAGCAGCCCAGACCGTCTAGCGGGGGTAAACAATGAGCAGTTCTTC. Its protein is CASSPDRLAGVNNEQFF.

V is TRBV2 and J is TRBJ1-2; tentatively, D is TRBD1 (6 bases). Trimming stripped 6 bases from V and 0 bases from J, with 17 bases between. The germline gives CDR1 SNHLY, CDR2 FYNNEI. This CDR3 contains 16 residues. The CDR3 spells CASRDRQTQTNYGYTF. The CDR3 region has the DNA TGTGCCAGCAGGGACAGACAGACTCAAACTAACTATGGCTACACCTTC.

The V call is TRBV19, the J call TRBJ2-7; D might be TRBD2 (7 bases). CDR3 length: 14 amino acids. The ends were cut back, 7 bases at V and 6 bases at J, with 19 bases in the middle. Germline V lookup: CDR1 LNHDA, CDR2 SQIVND (reference sequence). DNA for the CDR3: TGTGCCAGTAACCGAGAGGGGGGGTTCGGCGAGCAGTACTTC. It yields the protein CASNREGGFGEQYF.

V is TRBV11-2 and J is TRBJ1-2; D gene ambiguous. The V end was cut by 5 bases, the J end by 2 bases, with 15 bases between. Germline V lookup: CDR1 SGHAT, CDR2 FQNNGV. The CDR3 runs to 15 residues. The CDR3 here is CASSPRSGGNYGYTF. In DNA, the CDR3 is TGTGCCAGCAGCCCACGTTCGGGCGGGAACTATGGCTACACCTTC. Together with reference TRBV11-2 and TRBJ1-2, the CDR3 gives the full variable domain: EAGVAQSPRYKIIEKRQSVAFWCNPISGHATLYWYQQILGQGPKLLIQFQNNGVVDDSQLPKDRFSAERLKGVDSTLKIQPAKLEDSAVYLCASSPRSGGNYGYTFGSGTRLTVV.

The chain is built from TRBV3-1 (or the pseudogene TRBV3-2) and TRBJ2-7, with 7 bases identical to TRBD2. Germline values: CDR1 LGHDT, CDR2 YNNKEL (reference sequence). The CDR3 has 15 amino acids. Unmatched junction bases numbered 7, after V lost 3 bases and J lost 2 bases. This chain's CDR3 is CASSHRTSGAYEQYF. The CDR3 DNA sequence: TGTGCCAGCAGCCACCGGACCAGCGGGGCCTACGAGCAGTACTTC.

V usage is TRBV4-2 and J usage is TRBJ2-1; D ambiguous. Germline V gene lookup returns CDR1 LGHNA and CDR2 YNFKEQ. Deletions cut 1 base from V and 4 bases from J, with 14 bases between. This CDR3 is 16 amino acids long. The CDR3 sequence is CASSQGIRPSYNEQFF. As DNA, the CDR3 is TGTGCCAGCAGCCAAGGAATCAGGCCAAGTTACAATGAGCAGTTCTTC.

This chain connects TRBV5-6 to TRBJ2-7, with a weak D call TRBD2 (6 bases). Trimming cost V 5 bases and J 3 bases, with 9 bases left between them. Germline assignment: CDR1 SGHDT and CDR2 YYEEEE. The CDR3 contains 12 residues. CDR3 residues: CASRGRGYEQYF. The CDR3 bases are TGTGCCAGCAGGGGGCGGGGCTACGAGCAGTACTTC.

The chain recombines TRBV18 with TRBJ2-5; D tentatively fits TRBD1 or TRBD2 (5 bases each). The CDR3 length is 16 residues. Trimming took 2 bases from V and 1 from J, leaving 14 bases between them. The germline V gene encodes CDR1 KGHSH and CDR2 LQKENI. CDR3 protein: CASSPTGPASQETQYF. CDR3 DNA: TGTGCCAGCTCACCAACGGGACCAGCCTCCCAAGAGACCCAGTACTTC.

This clone was observed once. The gene calls are TRBV27 and TRBJ1-2, with TRBD1 identical over 7 bases. This CDR3 is 15 amino acids long. Germline V gene data show CDR1 as MNHEY and CDR2 as SMNVEV (reference sequence). V shed 3 bases and J 5 bases; nucleotides not matched to a gene: 9. The CDR3 is CASSLNDRDRYGYTF. Here the CDR3 DNA reads TGTGCCAGCAGTTTGAACGACAGGGACCGGTATGGCTACACCTTC.

This clone has a handful of counts. The chain has TRBV6-1 and TRBJ2-5, with a weak D call TRBD1 (6 bases). The CDR3 totals 15 residues. Germline V lookup: CDR1 MNHNS, CDR2 SASEGT. Trimming took off 1 base at V and 2 bases at J, with 11 bases between the two ends. This CDR3 is CASSEGGLRQETQYF. For the CDR3, the DNA is TGTGCCAGCAGTGAAGGGGGGCTGAGACAAGAGACCCAGTACTTC.

This sequence joins TRBV7-9 and TRBJ1-6, with no clear D. The V end was cut by 4 bases, the J end by 7 bases, with 14 bases between. CDR3 length: 15 amino acids. Germline V CDR1 and CDR2: SEHNR, FQNEAQ (reference sequence). The CDR3, as DNA: TGTGCCAGCAGCTCCGGCACGCGGCCCAATTCACCCCTCCACTTT. Protein sequence: CASSSGTRPNSPLHF.

V gene TRBV6-5 combines with J gene TRBJ1-3, with D hard to call. V was clipped by 2 bases and J by 1 base, with 3 bases between them. Germline V lookup: CDR1 MNHEY, CDR2 SVGAGI. The CDR3 contains 13 residues. CDR3 residues: CASSYRSGNTIYF. The CDR3, as DNA: TGTGCCAGCAGTTACAGGTCTGGAAACACCATATATTTT.

The J gene is TRBJ2-7, the V gene TRBV27; the D is unclear. The CDR3 covers 14 residues. Trimming took off 7 bases at V and 5 bases at J, with 18 bases between the two ends. Per germline, CDR1 MNHEY and CDR2 SMNVEV (reference sequence). The CDR3 DNA reads TGTGCCAGCAAGGCAGGCGGAAGTCCCCACGAGCAGTACTTC. Translating gives CASKAGGSPHEQYF.

The genes are TRBV19 and TRBJ1-5, with unresolved D. Deletions cut 3 bases from V and 4 bases from J, with 7 bases between. In germline, CDR1 is LNHDA, CDR2 SQIVND (reference sequence). The CDR3 is 13 amino acids. CDR3 in amino acids: CASSIMDNQPQHF. Written as DNA, the CDR3 is TGTGCCAGTAGTATCATGGATAATCAGCCCCAGCATTTT.

The V call is TRBV5-4, the J call TRBJ2-3; 10 bases map to TRBD2. Germline V gene data show CDR1 as SGHNT and CDR2 as YYREEE (reference sequence). The CDR3 consists of 15 residues. V trimming: 4 bases; J trimming: 1 base; junction bases outside the gene matches: 3. CDR3 loop: CASSPAGGGTDTQYF. CDR3 nucleotide sequence: TGTGCCAGCAGCCCAGCGGGGGGGGGCACAGATACGCAGTATTTT. The variable domain in full, with the rest retrieved from reference TRBV5-4 and TRBJ2-3, is ETGVTQSPTHLIKTRGQQVTLRCSSQSGHNTVSWYQQALGQGPQFIFQYYREEENGRGNFPPRFSGLQFPNYSSELNVNALELDDSALYLCASSPAGGGTDTQYFGPGTRLTVL.

As concerns this clone: The sample holds other DNA sequences that translate to the same CDR3. This rearrangement joins TRBV4-2 to TRBJ2-3; TRBD2 matches 9 bases. Germline V CDR1 and CDR2: LGHNA, YNFKEQ. Trimming removed 3 bases from V and 6 bases from J; junction bases left unmatched: 10. The CDR3 has 16 residues. CDR3 nucleotide sequence: TGTGCCAGCAGCCAGGGTCAGCGGGGGGCGGGGGATACGCAGTATTTT. This translates into CASSQGQRGAGDTQYF.